These T cell receptor beta chains were read from a single sample in a study of blood T cell repertoires in COVID-19. Clones were read by immunoSEQ multiplex PCR, and TCRdb kept only the in-frame ones, dropping some. The repertoire holds over 85,000 clones, with about 90% as singletons. The material sequenced was peripheral blood. These receptors all stem from a woman between 65 and 79 years old with acute or convalescent COVID-19. CDR3s include the opening cysteine and the closing phenylalanine or tryptophan. Fields, in order: V gene, J gene, clone size, D gene, CDR3 DNA, CDR3 protein. D genes are given only for firm matches. Only part of the rows carry a size: once, few, many, or a class if the clone is expanded.

V gene: TRBV27
J gene: TRBJ2-1
clone size: -
D gene: TRBD1
CDR3 DNA: TGTGCCAGCAGTTTATTGTCGCCACAGGGGCCCCACAATGAGCAGTTCTTC
CDR3 protein: CASSLLSPQGPHNEQFF

V gene: TRBV5-1
J gene: TRBJ1-2
clone size: -
D gene: TRBD1
CDR3 DNA: TGCGCCAGCAGCCCGGGACAGGGGGCGTCTAACTATGGCTACACCTTC
CDR3 protein: CASSPGQGASNYGYTF

V gene: TRBV9
J gene: TRBJ2-2
clone size: -
D gene: TRBD2
CDR3 DNA: TGTGCCAGCAGCCGAACTAGCGCCGGGGAGCTGTTTTTT
CDR3 protein: CASSRTSAGELFF

V gene: TRBV28
J gene: TRBJ1-1
clone size: -
D gene: TRBD1
CDR3 DNA: TGTGCCAGCAGCCCGGGACAGGGATCTATGAACACTGAAGCTTTCTTT
CDR3 protein: CASSPGQGSMNTEAFF

V gene: TRBV2
J gene: TRBJ1-4
clone size: -
D gene: -
CDR3 DNA: TGTGCCAGCAGAGAAGGGGCGACAGAACATGAAAAACTGTTTTTT
CDR3 protein: CASREGATEHEKLFF

V gene: TRBV5-4
J gene: TRBJ1-6
clone size: -
D gene: -
CDR3 DNA: TGTGCCAGCAGCGTGGGACCGGCGGGTAATTCACCCCTCCACTTT
CDR3 protein: CASSVGPAGNSPLHF

V gene: TRBV2
J gene: TRBJ1-1
clone size: few
D gene: TRBD1
CDR3 DNA: TGTGCCAGCGGATGGGACAGGGCGAGGTTTTTGAACACTGAAGCTTTCTTT
CDR3 protein: CASGWDRARFLNTEAFF

V gene: TRBV6-5
J gene: TRBJ1-2
clone size: -
D gene: TRBD1
CDR3 DNA: TGTGCCAGCAGAACCGACAGGGGGGCAGGCTACACCTTC
CDR3 protein: CASRTDRGAGYTF

V gene: TRBV2
J gene: TRBJ2-3
clone size: -
D gene: -
CDR3 DNA: TGTGCCAGCAGTGAGTTCGGGGAGACAGATACGCAGTATTTT
CDR3 protein: CASSEFGETDTQYF

V gene: TRBV27
J gene: TRBJ1-3
clone size: -
D gene: -
CDR3 DNA: TGTGCCAGCAGTTTACAGGGCACTGGAAACACCATATATTTT
CDR3 protein: CASSLQGTGNTIYF

V gene: TRBV5-6
J gene: TRBJ2-2
clone size: -
D gene: TRBD1
CDR3 DNA: TGTGCCAGCAGCCCGAGCGGCTACAGGGGGGACACCGGGGAGCTGTTTTTT
CDR3 protein: CASSPSGYRGDTGELFF

V gene: TRBV19
J gene: TRBJ1-1
clone size: once
D gene: -
CDR3 DNA: TGTGCCAGTAGTAGGGCCGGCACAAACACTGAAGCTTTCTTT
CDR3 protein: CASSRAGTNTEAFF

V gene: TRBV10-3
J gene: TRBJ2-2
clone size: -
D gene: -
CDR3 DNA: TGTGCCATCAGTGAGTCAGGGCGGGGGAACACCGGGGAGCTGTTTTTT
CDR3 protein: CAISESGRGNTGELFF

V gene: TRBV7-2
J gene: TRBJ1-5
clone size: few
D gene: -
CDR3 DNA: TGTGCCAGCAGCTTCCCAGGGCATCAGCCCCAGCATTTT
CDR3 protein: CASSFPGHQPQHF

V gene: TRBV10-2
J gene: TRBJ2-1
clone size: -
D gene: TRBD2
CDR3 DNA: TGCGCCAGCAATACACTAGCGGGGGGCGTCAATGAGCAGTTCTTC
CDR3 protein: CASNTLAGGVNEQFF

V gene: TRBV7-3
J gene: TRBJ2-3
clone size: once
D gene: -
CDR3 DNA: TGTGCCAGCAGCTTAGGAGGTCTTGCCTTTACAGATACGCAGTATTTT
CDR3 protein: CASSLGGLAFTDTQYF

V gene: TRBV30
J gene: TRBJ2-7
clone size: -
D gene: -
CDR3 DNA: TGTGCCTGGAGTGTAAGCCGTTCGGGGAAATTCTCCTACGAGCAGTACTTC
CDR3 protein: CAWSVSRSGKFSYEQYF

V gene: TRBV15
J gene: TRBJ1-5
clone size: -
D gene: TRBD1
CDR3 DNA: TGTGCCACCAGAGGCCCGGGGCAGGGGGCTGGTCAGCCCCAGCATTTT
CDR3 protein: CATRGPGQGAGQPQHF

V gene: TRBV30
J gene: TRBJ1-2
clone size: once
D gene: TRBD1
CDR3 DNA: TGTGCCTTCGGACAGGGGGTTGACGGCTACACCTTC
CDR3 protein: CAFGQGVDGYTF

V gene: TRBV7-6
J gene: TRBJ1-6
clone size: -
D gene: -
CDR3 DNA: TGTGCCAGCAGCCATGGACAGAGCTCCTATAATTCACCCCTCCACTTT
CDR3 protein: CASSHGQSSYNSPLHF

V gene: TRBV9
J gene: TRBJ1-2
clone size: -
D gene: TRBD1
CDR3 DNA: TGTGCCAGCAGAGAAGACAGGGGCAACTATGGCTACACCTTC
CDR3 protein: CASREDRGNYGYTF

V gene: TRBV11-2
J gene: TRBJ2-3
clone size: once
D gene: -
CDR3 DNA: TGTGCCAGCAGCTTAGCTACCTCCGGACTGAATACGCAGTATTTT
CDR3 protein: CASSLATSGLNTQYF

V gene: TRBV30
J gene: TRBJ1-1
clone size: once
D gene: -
CDR3 DNA: TGTGCCTGGAGCCGCGTCGGGGGTGGTGAAGCTTTCTTT
CDR3 protein: CAWSRVGGGEAFF

V gene: TRBV9
J gene: TRBJ1-4
clone size: -
D gene: TRBD1
CDR3 DNA: TGTGCCAGCAGCGTAGCAGGGGGCGGAACTAATGAAAAACTGTTTTTT
CDR3 protein: CASSVAGGGTNEKLFF

V gene: TRBV7-9
J gene: TRBJ1-4
clone size: -
D gene: TRBD1
CDR3 DNA: TGTGCCAGCAGCTTTTCCGGGACAGGGTTGGAAAAACTGTTTTTT
CDR3 protein: CASSFSGTGLEKLFF

V gene: TRBV30
J gene: TRBJ2-3
clone size: -
D gene: TRBD2
CDR3 DNA: TGTGCCTGGTCGCGGGGGGTCAGCACAGATACGCAGTATTTT
CDR3 protein: CAWSRGVSTDTQYF

V gene: TRBV29-1
J gene: TRBJ2-7
clone size: -
D gene: TRBD2
CDR3 DNA: TGCAGCGTTGGACAGGCCCGCGGGGGGGAGCAGTACTTC
CDR3 protein: CSVGQARGGEQYF

V gene: TRBV19
J gene: TRBJ2-7
clone size: -
D gene: -
CDR3 DNA: TGTGCCAGTAGTAGCCGAACCCAGGGAACCTACGAGCAGTACTTC
CDR3 protein: CASSSRTQGTYEQYF

V gene: TRBV10-1
J gene: TRBJ2-1
clone size: -
D gene: TRBD2
CDR3 DNA: TGCGCCAGCAGTGGGTCTAGCGGGCCGCCCAACAATGAGCAGTTCTTC
CDR3 protein: CASSGSSGPPNNEQFF

V gene: TRBV11-2
J gene: TRBJ1-1
clone size: -
D gene: TRBD1
CDR3 DNA: TGTGCCAGCAGTAGAACAGGGGGCACTGAAGCTTTCTTT
CDR3 protein: CASSRTGGTEAFF

V gene: TRBV4-1
J gene: TRBJ1-3
clone size: -
D gene: TRBD1
CDR3 DNA: TGCGCCAGCAGCTCGGGACAGCTGAGCTCTGGAAACACCATATATTTT
CDR3 protein: CASSSGQLSSGNTIYF

V gene: TRBV11-2
J gene: TRBJ2-3
clone size: -
D gene: TRBD1
CDR3 DNA: TGTGCCAGCAGCCCAGGACAGGGGGCGGCAGATACGCAGTATTTT
CDR3 protein: CASSPGQGAADTQYF

V gene: TRBV7-7
J gene: TRBJ2-3
clone size: -
D gene: -
CDR3 DNA: TGTGCTAGCAGCTTAGTCTATCGGGATACGCAGTATTTT
CDR3 protein: CASSLVYRDTQYF

V gene: TRBV3-1/TRBV3-2
J gene: TRBJ2-1
clone size: -
D gene: -
CDR3 DNA: TGTGCCAGCAGCCGATCGGATGAGCAGTTCTTC
CDR3 protein: CASSRSDEQFF

V gene: TRBV5-5
J gene: TRBJ2-1
clone size: -
D gene: -
CDR3 DNA: TGTGCCAGCAGCTTGGCTCTTCAGGGTGGCTACAATGAGCAGTTCTTC
CDR3 protein: CASSLALQGGYNEQFF

V gene: TRBV3-1/TRBV3-2
J gene: TRBJ2-2
clone size: -
D gene: TRBD2
CDR3 DNA: TGTGCCAGCAGCCAAGAGGCTCAGGGGGGACTAGCGGGCAACACCGGGGAGCTGTTTTTT
CDR3 protein: CASSQEAQGGLAGNTGELFF

V gene: TRBV18
J gene: TRBJ2-2
clone size: -
D gene: TRBD2
CDR3 DNA: TGTGCCAGCTCACCGCCGGGGACTAGCGGCACCGGGGAGCTGTTTTTT
CDR3 protein: CASSPPGTSGTGELFF

V gene: TRBV7-9
J gene: TRBJ2-7
clone size: few
D gene: -
CDR3 DNA: TGTGCCAGCAGGAGTGGGACTGACTCCTACGAGCAGTACTTC
CDR3 protein: CASRSGTDSYEQYF

V gene: TRBV24-1
J gene: TRBJ2-5
clone size: -
D gene: -
CDR3 DNA: TGTGCCACCAGTGATTCTCCGGAGACCCAGTACTTC
CDR3 protein: CATSDSPETQYF

V gene: TRBV3-1/TRBV3-2
J gene: TRBJ2-3
clone size: once
D gene: -
CDR3 DNA: TGTGCCAGCAGCCCACGGGTCAACACAGATACGCAGTATTTT
CDR3 protein: CASSPRVNTDTQYF

V gene: TRBV11-2
J gene: TRBJ2-7
clone size: -
D gene: TRBD2
CDR3 DNA: TGTGCCAGCAGCTCCCGCAGCGGGAGGTGGTACGAGCAGTACTTC
CDR3 protein: CASSSRSGRWYEQYF

V gene: TRBV5-4
J gene: TRBJ1-6
clone size: -
D gene: -
CDR3 DNA: TGTGCCAGCAGCTTGGAATCTGCAGGGTTTAATTCACCCCTCCACTTT
CDR3 protein: CASSLESAGFNSPLHF